Presented here are 21 T cell receptor beta chains from one specimen sequenced in a study of control samples from healthy donors and cancer patients. Assay: immunoSEQ multiplex PCR; the TCRdb copy retains only in-frame clones and omits some. The sample has some 120,000 clones, about 93% seen once; the top ten hold around 1.6%. Sequencing input: PBMCs. All receptors derive from a middle-aged man with head and neck cancer.

A single count supports this clone. Here the CDR3 reads CASSWETAKHQPQHF. As DNA, the CDR3 is TGTGCCAGCAGCTGGGAGACAGCAAAACATCAGCCCCAGCATTTT. The chain joins TRBV2 to TRBJ1-5; TRBD1 is a possible D gene (5 bases). The V end lost 6 bases, the J end lost 5 bases, and 17 bases lay between the germline ends. Germline CDR1 SNHLY, CDR2 FYNNEI. The CDR3 totals 15 residues.

The rearrangement uses TRBV6-5 and TRBJ1-4, with a weak D call TRBD1 (6 bases). V was shortened by 8 bases and J by 7 bases, with 11 bases between the two germline ends. The germline gives CDR1 MNHEY, CDR2 SVGAGI. The CDR3 extends over 12 amino acids. The CDR3 loop is CASGTGFEKLFF. Written as DNA, the CDR3 is TGTGCCAGCGGTACAGGGTTTGAAAAACTGTTTTTT.

The chain is built from TRBV7-9 and TRBJ2-5; D remains ambiguous. Germline lookup yields CDR1 SEHNR and CDR2 FQNEAQ (reference sequence). Trimming took off 0 bases at V and 0 bases at J, with 8 bases between the two ends. The CDR3 has 15 amino acids. CDR3 in DNA: TGTGCCAGCAGCTTAGCTACTTGGAACCAAGAGACCCAGTACTTC. Encoded protein: CASSLATWNQETQYF.

The rearrangement links TRBV4-1 to TRBJ2-7, with D perhaps being TRBD1 or TRBD2 (5 bases each). Trimming left V 0 bases short and J 0 bases short, with 12 bases between. CDR3 length: 16 amino acids. Germline V gene lookup returns CDR1 MGHRA and CDR2 YSYEKL. The CDR3: CASSQDYPGLSYEQYF. CDR3 DNA: TGCGCCAGCAGCCAAGACTATCCGGGGCTCTCCTACGAGCAGTACTTC.

The chain uses TRBV6-1 and TRBJ1-1, with a tentative D call TRBD1 (5 bases). The CDR3 loop spans 14 amino acids. V was pared by 5 bases and J by 0 bases, with 10 bases between. Germline CDR1 reads MNHNS; CDR2 reads SASEGT. DNA of the CDR3: TGTGCCAGCAGTACTCGGGACGTGAACACTGAAGCTTTCTTT. Amino acid sequence: CASSTRDVNTEAFF.

A single count supports this clone. The chain is built from TRBV5-6 and TRBJ2-6, with 7 bases aligning to TRBD1. J gave up 0 bases and V 6 bases, and 15 bases lay outside the gene matches. Germline V gene lookup returns CDR1 SGHDT and CDR2 YYEEEE. The CDR3 is made up of 19 amino acids. Here the CDR3 DNA reads TGTGCCAGCAACCCAAGGTTCGGGACAGACCCCTCTGGGGCCAACGTCCTGACTTTC. Its protein product is CASNPRFGTDPSGANVLTF.

This chain uses TRBV5-4 with TRBJ2-1; D gene uncertain. V was shortened by 6 bases and J by 2 bases, with 12 bases between the two germline ends. Per the germline V gene, CDR1 is SGHNT and CDR2 is YYREEE (reference sequence). The CDR3 runs 14 residues. CDR3 sequence (DNA): TGTGCCAGCAACTCACAGACAACCTACAATGAGCAGTTCTTC. As protein: CASNSQTTYNEQFF.

CDR3 sequence reads: CASSLLRGGVTEAFF. DNA of the CDR3: TGTGCCAGCAGTTTATTGCGGGGGGGGGTTACTGAAGCTTTCTTT. This chain joins TRBV28 and TRBJ1-1; the D gene is possibly TRBD1 (5 bases). The CDR3 runs 15 residues. The V end lost 1 base, the J end lost 5 bases, and 14 bases lay between the germline ends. Germline lookup yields CDR1 MDHEN and CDR2 SYDVKM.

This clone was picked up one time. This chain joins TRBV30 and TRBJ2-3, with D possibly TRBD2 on 5 matching bases. V was clipped by 2 bases and J by 7 bases, with 16 bases between them. The CDR3 sequence is 14 residues long. CDR1 is GTSNPN, CDR2 SVGIG, per germline (reference sequence). The CDR3 region is CAWSPRTSLNTQYF. CDR3 in DNA: TGTGCCTGGAGTCCCCGGACTTCACTTAATACGCAGTATTTT. Complete variable domain (other parts from reference TRBV30 and TRBJ2-3): SQTIHQWPATLVQPVGSPLSLECTVEGTSNPNLYWYRQAAGRGLQLLFYSVGIGQISSEVPQNLSASRPQDRQFILSSKKLLLSDSGFYLCAWSPRTSLNTQYFGPGTRLTVL.

This chain connects TRBV6-6 to TRBJ2-3; TRBD2 matches at 12 bases. The trim removed 5 bases at V and 5 bases at J, leaving 11 bases unmatched. This CDR3 comprises 17 residues. Germline loops: CDR1 MNHNY, CDR2 SVGAGI (reference sequence). The CDR3 bases are TGTGCCAGCAGTCCAGAGCTAGCGGGGGGGCCGGGAGATACGCAGTATTTT. It encodes CASSPELAGGPGDTQYF.

This chain links TRBV5-4 with TRBJ2-2; TRBD2 aligns across 8 bases. With 4 bases clipped from V and 0 bases from J, the junction kept 11 bases outside the gene matches. The CDR3 has 18 amino acids. Germline assignment: CDR1 SGHNT and CDR2 YYREEE (reference sequence). The DNA for the CDR3 is TGTGCCAGCAGCCGCAATCGGGGTAGCGGGGCGAACACCGGGGAGCTGTTTTTT. Translated: CASSRNRGSGANTGELFF.

The V gene is TRBV7-9, the J gene TRBJ1-5; perhaps TRBD1 as D (6 bases). V lost 3 bases and J 4 bases, leaving 10 bases between the germline ends. This CDR3 has 14 residues. Germline assignment: CDR1 SEHNR and CDR2 FQNEAQ (reference sequence). The CDR3 region is CASSLSRGNQPQHF. The CDR3 region has the DNA TGTGCCAGCAGCTTGAGCAGGGGAAATCAGCCCCAGCATTTT.

The chain joins TRBV5-8 to TRBJ2-1, with 10 positions matching TRBD2. CDR1 and CDR2 from the germline V gene are SGHTS and YDEGEE. The junction had 6 bases not matched to a gene; V was cut back by 1 base and J by 8 bases. The length of the CDR3 is 15 residues. The CDR3 sequence is CASSLQRGGHDEQFF. The CDR3, as DNA: TGTGCCAGCAGCTTGCAGCGGGGGGGCCATGATGAGCAGTTCTTC. The whole variable domain, remainder taken from reference TRBV5-8 and TRBJ2-1, is EAGVTQSPTHLIKTRGQQATLRCSPISGHTSVYWYQQALGLGLQFLLWYDEGEERNRGNFPPRFSGRQFPNYSSELNVNALELEDSALYLCASSLQRGGHDEQFFGPGTRLTVL.

J is TRBJ2-7 and V is TRBV27, with TRBD2 identical over 9 bases. Germline values: CDR1 MNHEY, CDR2 SMNVEV (reference sequence). The V and J ends lost 4 bases and 4 bases, in that order; junction bases with no gene match: 11. This CDR3 contains 16 residues. The CDR3 DNA reads as TGTGCCAGCAGTTCCCCCATGACTAGCGGTGGTTACGAGCAGTACTTC. Protein product: CASSSPMTSGGYEQYF.

This clone was detected only once. The chain links TRBV7-2 to TRBJ1-2, with D maybe TRBD1 (6 bases). Germline V CDR1 and CDR2: SGHTA, FQGNSA. The CDR3 length is 15 residues. Deletions cut 1 base from V and 4 bases from J, with 13 bases between. The CDR3 DNA follows: TGTGCCAGCAGCTTAGGAGGAGAGGGGGTCTATGGCTACACCTTC. Translated, it gives CASSLGGEGVYGYTF.

The chain joins TRBV6-6 to TRBJ1-6; 9 nucleotides match TRBD1. The CDR3 is 16 residues long. CDR1 is MNHNY, CDR2 SVGAGI, per germline (reference sequence). The trim removed 6 bases at V and 7 bases at J, leaving 10 bases unmatched. The CDR3 DNA is TGTGCCAGCAGGCTCCGACAGGGGGTGCAAAATTCACCCCTCCACTTT. It specifies CASRLRQGVQNSPLHF.

The V call is TRBV2, the J call TRBJ1-2; TRBD1 aligns across 8 bases. This CDR3 is 13 amino acids long. Germline-derived CDR1 and CDR2 are SNHLY and FYNNEI. V was pared by 6 bases and J by 6 bases, with 6 bases of the junction left unmatched. This chain's CDR3 is CASSGQGFDGYTF. Written as DNA, the CDR3 is TGTGCCAGCAGCGGACAGGGCTTTGATGGCTACACCTTC.

The chain links TRBV28 to TRBJ1-3, with D unresolved. From germline, CDR1 is MDHEN and CDR2 SYDVKM. Trimming removed 3 bases at V and 0 bases at J, with 15 bases between. The CDR3 is 17 residues long. This CDR3 reads CASSLRDGASSGNTIYF. CDR3 DNA sequence: TGTGCCAGCAGTTTGCGCGACGGAGCCTCCTCTGGAAACACCATATATTTT. Looking up the rest from reference TRBV28 and TRBJ1-3 gives the full variable domain: DVKVTQSSRYLVKRTGEKVFLECVQDMDHENMFWYRQDPGLGLRLIYFSYDVKMKEKGDIPEGYSVSREKKERFSLILESASTNQTSMYLCASSLRDGASSGNTIYFGEGSWLTVV.

The chain links TRBV4-1 to TRBJ1-3; D is ambiguous. The germline V and J ends were trimmed by 2 bases and 1 base, with 6 bases remaining between them. CDR1 and CDR2 (germline): MGHRA, YSYEKL. This CDR3 has 14 amino acids. Written as DNA, the CDR3 is TGCGCCAGCAGCCAAACGGGTTCTGGAAACACCATATATTTT. It codes for CASSQTGSGNTIYF.

The V and J genes are TRBV28 and TRBJ1-4, with TRBD1 as a possible D gene (6 bases). Germline V CDR1 and CDR2: MDHEN, SYDVKM. The V and J ends lost 2 bases and 8 bases respectively, with 18 bases between them. The CDR3 sequence is 16 residues long. CDR3 nucleotides: TGTGCCAGCAGTTTACCTGGAACCATAGGGGGGGAAAAACTGTTTTTT. Translated, it gives CASSLPGTIGGEKLFF.

The CDR3 reads CASSFLRGTEAFF. In DNA, the CDR3 is TGTGCCAGCAGTTTCCTAAGGGGGACTGAAGCTTTCTTT. The rearrangement uses TRBV12-3 or TRBV12-4 and TRBJ1-1, with a weak D call TRBD1 (6 bases). Trimming took off 3 bases at V and 5 bases at J, with 10 bases between the two ends. The CDR3 sequence is 13 residues long.